This T cell receptor (beta chain) originates from a study of tumor and adjacent non-tumor tissue in lung cancer. A word on this clonotype: This may come from a read error, since a much larger clone is one base off.

Three rounds of nested PCR, following a modified ARM-PCR protocol, produced the TCRbeta library. From the multiplex PCR reads, TCRdb called clonotypes with MiXCR, one entry per CDR3 protein. The sample lists roughly 65,000 distinct CDR3 sequences; almost 60% were seen once. No cell sorting was done before RNA was extracted from the tissue. Trimming took 3 bases from V and 3 from J; bases not matched to a gene: 2. CDR1 and CDR2 (germline): SGHNT, YENEEA. The length of the CDR3 is 13 residues. V gene TRBV11-3 combines with J gene TRBJ2-7, with TRBD1 identical over 7 bases. This clonotype originated in a man in his forties or fifties with non-small cell lung cancer. Sample: lung tumor tissue. CDR3 nucleotide sequence: TGTGCCAGCAGCTTCGGACAGGTCTACGAGCAGTACTTC. This codes for CASSFGQVYEQYF.